A single sample gave rise to the 24 T cell receptor beta chains below, sequenced in a study of blood T cell repertoires in COVID-19. This table comes from immunoSEQ multiplex PCR, and its TCRdb copy is limited to in-frame clones, with some not included. The sample holds about 140,000 clones, approximately 80% seen once. The sample taken for sequencing was PBMCs or T cells enriched from blood (not recorded which). Receptors were obtained from a woman under 30 who had been exposed to COVID-19.

The V gene is TRBV19, the J gene TRBJ2-3; maybe TRBD2 (5 bases). The CDR3 runs to 14 residues. In germline, CDR1 is LNHDA, CDR2 SQIVND (reference sequence). The ends were cut back, 1 base at V and 6 bases at J, with 11 bases in the middle. CDR3 residues: CASSIGAAVDTQYF. The CDR3 nucleotides are TGTGCCAGTAGTATAGGAGCGGCCGTGGATACGCAGTATTTT.

The V gene is TRBV6-5, the J gene TRBJ2-7; tentatively, D is TRBD1 (6 bases). Per germline, CDR1 MNHEY and CDR2 SVGAGI. The CDR3 has 16 amino acids. V was trimmed by 4 bases and J by 4 bases, leaving 20 bases between them. CDR3 residues: CASSSTSAGTPYEQYF. The CDR3 DNA sequence: TGTGCCAGCAGTTCCACCTCAGCCGGGACACCATACGAGCAGTACTTC.

This chain uses TRBV7-9 with TRBJ1-1; 11 bases agree with TRBD1. Germline V gene lookup returns CDR1 SEHNR and CDR2 FQNEAQ (reference sequence). The V segment lost 5 bases and the J segment 5 bases; nucleotides outside the gene matches: 7. The CDR3 extends over 15 amino acids. CDR3 amino acids: CASSIGQGALTEAFF. For the CDR3, the DNA is TGTGCCAGCAGCATAGGACAGGGGGCGCTTACTGAAGCTTTCTTT.

The chain recombines TRBV6-2 or TRBV6-3 with TRBJ2-6; 10 nucleotides match TRBD2. Germline V gene sequence: CDR1 MNHEY, CDR2 SVGEGT. CDR3 length: 17 amino acids. V gave up 4 bases and J gave up 0 bases; unmatched junction bases: 3. The CDR3 region is CASSSGLALSGANVLTF. In nucleotides, the CDR3 is TGTGCCAGCAGTTCGGGACTAGCGCTCTCTGGGGCCAACGTCCTGACTTTC.

V usage is TRBV28 and J usage is TRBJ2-4; no clear D gene. The CDR3 has 14 amino acids. V was cut by 1 base and J by 9 bases, with 13 bases left in between. Germline V gene lookup returns CDR1 MDHEN and CDR2 SYDVKM. The CDR3 DNA is TGTGCCAGCAGTTTATCTCTCCTAAGTGGCATTCAGTACTTC. Translated: CASSLSLLSGIQYF.

The chain uses TRBV6-6 and TRBJ1-1; possible D gene TRBD1, 6 bases. Germline V gives CDR1 MNHNY, CDR2 SVGAGI (reference sequence). Trimming left V 2 bases short and J 7 bases short, with 11 bases between. The CDR3 runs 13 residues. In nucleotides, the CDR3 is TGTGCCAGCAGTTACAGGGGGGGGCTTGAAGCTTTCTTT. This gives the protein CASSYRGGLEAFF.

The rearrangement links TRBV3-1 (or the pseudogene TRBV3-2) to TRBJ2-7, with 8 bases fitting TRBD1. Trimming took 4 bases from V and 3 from J; bases not matched to a gene: 8. Germline V gives CDR1 LGHDT, CDR2 YNNKEL (reference sequence). CDR3 length: 15 amino acids. In DNA form, the CDR3 reads TGTGCCAGCAGCCTATGGGGACAGGTCTTCTACGAGCAGTACTTC. Its translation: CASSLWGQVFYEQYF.

J is TRBJ1-1 and V is TRBV27; no definite D call. Trimming removed 3 bases at V and 5 bases at J, with 10 bases between. The CDR3 is made up of 13 amino acids. The germline V gene encodes CDR1 MNHEY and CDR2 SMNVEV (reference sequence). Written as DNA, the CDR3 is TGTGCCAGCAGTTTGGGAGGTGGGACTGAAGCTTTCTTT. Translated, it gives CASSLGGGTEAFF.

This clone was recorded only once. The V call is TRBV9, the J call TRBJ2-5; 8 bases map to TRBD1. This CDR3 contains 15 residues. Germline lookup yields CDR1 SGDLS and CDR2 YYNGEE. Losses at the gene ends were 0 bases for V and 5 bases for J; bases not matched to a gene: 6. The CDR3 reads CASSVVTGVWETQYF. DNA for the CDR3: TGTGCCAGCAGCGTAGTGACAGGGGTTTGGGAGACCCAGTACTTC. Full variable domain (missing parts from reference TRBV9 and TRBJ2-5): DSGVTQTPKHLITATGQRVTLRCSPRSGDLSVYWYQQSLDQGLQFLIQYYNGEERAKGNILERFSAQQFPDLHSELNLSSLELGDSALYFCASSVVTGVWETQYFGPGTRLLVL.

This clone was picked up a small number of times. A junction end diverges from the germline sequence, so it may reflect a read error. V and J are TRBV4-1 and TRBJ1-5, with D possibly TRBD1 on 5 matching bases. CDR1 and CDR2 from the germline V gene are MGHRA and YSYEKL. CDR3 length: 15 amino acids. The CDR3 nucleotides are TGCGCCAGCAGCGAAGAACGCGGGACGCATCAGCCCCAGCATTTT. Amino acids: CASSEERGTHQPQHF.

The genes are TRBV23-1 and TRBJ2-1; D unclear. TRBV23-1 is recorded as an ORF, its role being uncertain. CDR3 length equals 13 residues. Between the trimmed V and J ends, which lost 4 bases and 3 bases, there was a span of 7 bases. CDR3 bases: TGCGCCAGCAGTCCTCGCGGCTACAATGAGCAGTTCTTC. Its protein is CASSPRGYNEQFF.

The rearrangement uses TRBV3-1 (or the pseudogene TRBV3-2) and TRBJ1-1, with D hard to call. Germline assignment: CDR1 LGHDT and CDR2 YNNKEL (reference sequence). V shed 3 bases and J shed 1 base, with 9 bases lying between them. The CDR3 runs to 14 residues. The CDR3 region has the DNA TGTGCCAGCAGCCACGGAGGAACGAACACTGAAGCTTTCTTT. Amino acids: CASSHGGTNTEAFF.

V and J are TRBV27 and TRBJ2-7; D ambiguous. V was clipped by 2 bases and J by 2 bases, with 7 bases between them. The CDR3 loop spans 13 amino acids. Germline values: CDR1 MNHEY, CDR2 SMNVEV (reference sequence). The DNA of the CDR3 is TGTGCCAGCAGTTTAACGGCGGCCTACGAGCAGTACTTC. This gives the protein CASSLTAAYEQYF.

J is TRBJ1-1 and V is TRBV7-9; 9 positions agree with TRBD1. This CDR3 is 14 amino acids long. Germline V gene sequence: CDR1 SEHNR, CDR2 FQNEAQ (reference sequence). Trimming removed 6 bases from V and 4 bases from J; junction bases left unmatched: 6. CDR3 residues: CASRPMTGGTEAFF. The DNA of the CDR3 is TGTGCCAGCAGACCAATGACAGGGGGCACTGAAGCTTTCTTT.

The J gene is TRBJ1-1, the V gene TRBV3-1 (or the pseudogene TRBV3-2), with TRBD1 identical over 7 bases. The CDR3 runs to 14 residues. V lost 6 bases to trimming and J lost 1 base; unmatched junction nucleotides: 5. CDR1 and CDR2 from the germline V gene are LGHDT and YNNKEL (reference sequence). The CDR3 loop is CASRPTGKNTEAFF. DNA for the CDR3: TGTGCCAGCAGGCCGACAGGGAAGAACACTGAAGCTTTCTTT.

V is TRBV11-2 and J is TRBJ2-3; 7 bases line up with TRBD2. The CDR3 runs 17 residues. J gave up 3 bases and V 4 bases, and 13 bases lay outside the gene matches. CDR1 is SGHAT and CDR2 is FQNNGV in the germline V gene. The CDR3 bases are TGTGCCAGCAGCTATGTCCCCGAGCGGGATCGGACAGATACGCAGTATTTT. Its protein is CASSYVPERDRTDTQYF.

Many counts were recorded for this clone. CDR3 in amino acids: CASSERQGSPDTQYF. Written as DNA, the CDR3 is TGTGCCAGCAGTGAACGACAGGGGAGTCCAGATACGCAGTATTTT. The genes are TRBV6-1 and TRBJ2-3; 8 nucleotides agree with TRBD1. This CDR3 is 15 amino acids long. V lost 2 bases and J lost 4; bases outside the gene matches: 5. The V gene's germline CDR1 is MNHNS and CDR2 SASEGT.

The V call is TRBV6-5, the J call TRBJ2-2; 7 bases agree with TRBD1. CDR1 and CDR2 from the germline V gene are MNHEY and SVGAGI. The junction had 2 bases not matched to a gene; V was cut back by 4 bases and J by 6 bases. This CDR3 is 13 amino acids long. The CDR3 reads CASSFTGAGELFF. The CDR3 DNA reads as TGTGCCAGCAGTTTTACAGGGGCCGGGGAGCTGTTTTTT.

The chain couples TRBV20-1 to TRBJ1-1; D is unresolved. The CDR3 extends over 11 amino acids. CDR1 and CDR2 (germline): DFQATT, SNEGSKA (reference sequence). CDR3 nucleotide sequence: TGCAGCGTCCTCTTTAACACTGAAGCTTTCTTT. Its protein is CSVLFNTEAFF.

The chain links TRBV11-2 to TRBJ2-2, with D possibly being TRBD1 (6 bases). This CDR3 comprises 14 residues. Trimming stripped 6 bases from V and 1 base from J, with 9 bases between. Germline values: CDR1 SGHAT, CDR2 FQNNGV. CDR3 loop: CASSWGQNTGELFF. CDR3 DNA: TGTGCCAGCAGTTGGGGACAGAACACCGGGGAGCTGTTTTTT. Full variable domain (outside the CDR3, taken from reference TRBV11-2 and TRBJ2-2): EAGVAQSPRYKIIEKRQSVAFWCNPISGHATLYWYQQILGQGPKLLIQFQNNGVVDDSQLPKDRFSAERLKGVDSTLKIQPAKLEDSAVYLCASSWGQNTGELFFGEGSRLTVL.

The chain employs TRBV5-4 and TRBJ2-3; D uncertain. Germline assignment: CDR1 SGHNT and CDR2 YYREEE (reference sequence). The CDR3 has 15 residues. Trimming shortened V by 7 bases and J by 0 bases, and 15 bases separated the two germline ends. The CDR3 DNA reads TGTGCCAGCGGCCCCGGCGGAAGAAGCACAGATACGCAGTATTTT. Translation gives CASGPGGRSTDTQYF.

The sample holds a few counts of this clone. The chain has TRBV7-9 and TRBJ2-7; D possibly corresponds to TRBD1 (6 bases). Germline loops: CDR1 SEHNR, CDR2 FQNEAQ (reference sequence). V was shortened by 3 bases and J by 5 bases, with 14 bases between the two germline ends. This CDR3 comprises 14 residues. CDR3 sequence (DNA): TGTGCCAGCAGCTTCCCCGGGACACGTAACGAGCAGTACTTC. The encoded protein is CASSFPGTRNEQYF.

The V gene is TRBV27, the J gene TRBJ2-1, with TRBD2 as a possible D gene (5 bases). Germline V gene data show CDR1 as MNHEY and CDR2 as SMNVEV (reference sequence). V lost 6 bases and J 5 bases, leaving 23 bases between the germline ends. The CDR3 covers 17 residues. The CDR3 DNA reads TGTGCCAGCAGCCGAACGCCGGCGGGCCTCGTCGACAATGAGCAGTTCTTC. It yields the protein CASSRTPAGLVDNEQFF.

The rearrangement joins TRBV30 to TRBJ1-5, with D possibly matching TRBD1 (5 bases). CDR3 size: 14 residues. Trimming stripped 6 bases from V and 7 bases from J, with 19 bases between. The germline V gene encodes CDR1 GTSNPN and CDR2 SVGIG (reference sequence). The CDR3 bases are TGTGCCTGCGACCCTGCTGGGGCTGGGCAGCCCCAGCATTTT. Its protein is CACDPAGAGQPQHF.